What follows describes a single T cell receptor beta chain. This clonotype has at least ten counts. Its cognate antigen has yet to be identified. The record has no base qualities; no much larger clone is one base away. Patients with ophthalmopathy had moderately to severely active disease, with a Clinical Activity Score of 3 or more, a NOSPECS grade of 4 or more, and a disease duration of less than 3 months. Anyone with other autoimmune diseases, uncontrolled infections, pregnancy or lactation was excluded from the study. Clinical symptoms, serum thyroxine, TRAb, thyroid ultrasound and orbital computed tomography formed the basis of the diagnosis. Using Ficoll-Paque density gradient centrifugation, PBMCs were isolated from less than 13 ml of fresh peripheral blood. Total RNA was extracted with Trizol reagent and quality-checked on an Agilent 2100 Bioanalyzer. The data derive from a study of Graves' ophthalmopathy and Graves' hyperthyroidism (dated by TCRdb to the late 2010s). Study-wide context: Peripheral blood was collected at initial diagnosis, before any treatment. To tell Graves' ophthalmopathy apart from Graves' hyperthyroidism, and to predict which patients would progress to ophthalmopathy, the study relied on TCR beta repertoire signatures. In total, some 140 blood samples were TCR-sequenced: 43 ophthalmopathy, approximately 75 hyperthyroidism and around 17 hyperthyroidism-to-ophthalmopathy patients. To explore V-J signatures distinguishing ophthalmopathy from hyperthyroidism, a discovery set of around 97 patients (around 42 ophthalmopathy, roughly 55 stable hyperthyroidism) was enrolled. An independent validation cohort was composed of 18 hyperthyroidism patients and around 16 patients who later progressed from hyperthyroidism to ophthalmopathy. In over five hyperthyroidism patients, T-cell repertoires of thyroid tissue and blood were compared. After sampling, hyperthyroidism patients received methimazole starting at 30 mg daily, and ophthalmopathy patients received high-dose intravenous methylprednisolone. Here is what the overall study found, with its caveats: No statistical method was used to predetermine the sample size, and group allocation was not hidden from the investigators. In cross-validation, the 13-signature model distinguished ophthalmopathy from stable hyperthyroidism with around 90% sensitivity and 81.08% specificity, while in the test set the corresponding values were 80% and 75%. In validation, the model predicted ophthalmopathy progression with about 70% sensitivity and 72.22% specificity; fewer than 15 predicted patients were CT-confirmed with GO in a median of 6.5 months. Among expanded thyroid clonotypes with frequency above 0.001, most also showed up in blood, which suggests that blood repertoires may reflect the thyroid immune response.

V lost 0 bases and J lost 10 bases; the stretch between them is 13 bases long. The CDR3 covers 13 residues, taking in both the cysteine and the phenylalanine. This entry keeps only the CDR3 DNA: 39 bases, framed from base 1. The germline V gene encodes CDR1 LNHNV and CDR2 YYDKDF (reference sequence). TCR beta CDR3 regions were amplified from RNA transcripts for repertoire sequencing. The first round of RT-PCR was done with HTBI primers and the Qiagen OneStep RT-PCR kit, and was followed by a second round of multiplex PCR, then size selection and purification. Sequencing of the libraries was carried out on an Illumina HiSeq2000 in paired-end mode with 100 bp reads. For the original study's pipeline: SOAPnuke was used to process the reads, removing any read that contained adapters or uncalled bases, had a mean Phred below 15, or lacked an exact match to the constant primer or identifier. COPE v1.2.5 was used to merge the high-quality paired reads. Unique nucleotide sequences were defined as clonotypes and aligned to IMGT TRB V, D and J references using MiTCR v1.1. The analysis was limited to V-J combinations with a frequency above 0.0001, which together covered approximately 99% of repertoires. For each V-J combination, a TCR clonal expansion and chaos score was defined as F50 clonal expansion divided by the chaos observed in the TCRdist matrix. Welch's t-statistics and random forest were used to narrow the features down to around twelve V-J combinations, which were then fed into a naive Bayes classifier. The Morisita-Horn index was used to measure how similar the thyroid and blood repertoires were. TCRdb passed the public sequencing reads through fastp at Q25 and MiXCR, retaining productive beta sequences. A single entry per CDR3 protein holds the most common genes and DNA from its merged rows. TCRdb assigned the V and J calls; the authors' analysis was not used. The sample data list almost 750,000 distinct CDR3 sequences, and roughly two fifths of these were observed just once. The leading ten clones occupy less than 55% of the sample.

The sequence came from an adult man with Graves' ophthalmopathy. The chain is made from TRBV15 and TRBJ2-7; TRBD1 is a weak D gene call, 6 bases matching. Material: peripheral blood. At the DNA level, the sequence is TGTGCCACCAGCAGAGAAATACAGGGTGACCAGTACTTC. Translation gives CATSREIQGDQYF.